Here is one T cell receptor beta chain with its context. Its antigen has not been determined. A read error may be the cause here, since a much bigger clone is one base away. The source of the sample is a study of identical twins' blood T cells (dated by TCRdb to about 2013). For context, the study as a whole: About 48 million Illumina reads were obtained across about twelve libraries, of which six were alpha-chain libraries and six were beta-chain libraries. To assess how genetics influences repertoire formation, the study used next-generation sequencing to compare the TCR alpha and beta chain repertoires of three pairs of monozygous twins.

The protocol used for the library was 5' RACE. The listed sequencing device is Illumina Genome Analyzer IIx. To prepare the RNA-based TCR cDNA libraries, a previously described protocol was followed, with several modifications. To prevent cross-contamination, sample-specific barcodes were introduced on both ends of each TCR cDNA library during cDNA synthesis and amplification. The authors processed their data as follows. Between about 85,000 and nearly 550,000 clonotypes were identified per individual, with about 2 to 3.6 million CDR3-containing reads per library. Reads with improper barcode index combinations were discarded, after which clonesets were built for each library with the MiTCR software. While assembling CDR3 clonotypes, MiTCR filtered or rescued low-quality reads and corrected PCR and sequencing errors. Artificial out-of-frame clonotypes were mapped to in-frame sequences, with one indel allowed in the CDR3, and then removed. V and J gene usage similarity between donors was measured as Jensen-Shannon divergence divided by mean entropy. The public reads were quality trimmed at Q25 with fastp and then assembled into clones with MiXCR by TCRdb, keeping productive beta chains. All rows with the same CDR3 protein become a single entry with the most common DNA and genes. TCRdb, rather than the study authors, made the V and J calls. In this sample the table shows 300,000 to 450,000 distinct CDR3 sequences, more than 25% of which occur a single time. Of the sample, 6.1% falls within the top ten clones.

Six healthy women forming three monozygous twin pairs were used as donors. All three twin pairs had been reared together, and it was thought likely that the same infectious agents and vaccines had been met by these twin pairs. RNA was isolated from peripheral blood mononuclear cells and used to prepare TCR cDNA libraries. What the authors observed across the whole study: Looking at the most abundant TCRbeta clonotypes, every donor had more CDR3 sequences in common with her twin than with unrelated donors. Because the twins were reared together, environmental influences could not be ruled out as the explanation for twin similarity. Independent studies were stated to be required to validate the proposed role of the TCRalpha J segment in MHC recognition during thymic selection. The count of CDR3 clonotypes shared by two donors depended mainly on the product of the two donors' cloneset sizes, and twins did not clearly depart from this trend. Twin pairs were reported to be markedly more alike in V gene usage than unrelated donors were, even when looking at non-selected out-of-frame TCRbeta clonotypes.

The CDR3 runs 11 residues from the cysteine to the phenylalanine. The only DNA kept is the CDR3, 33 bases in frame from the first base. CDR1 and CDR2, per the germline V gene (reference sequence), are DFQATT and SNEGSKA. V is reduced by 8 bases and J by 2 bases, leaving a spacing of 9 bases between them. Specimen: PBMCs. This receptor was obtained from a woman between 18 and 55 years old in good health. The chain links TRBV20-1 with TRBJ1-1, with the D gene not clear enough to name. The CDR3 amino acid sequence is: CSTAKNTEAFF. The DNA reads TGCAGTACTGCGAAAAACACTGAAGCTTTCTTT.